This T cell receptor beta chain was recovered during a study of shared clonotypes between healthy human individuals (dated by TCRdb to 2018 to 2021). In the study overall: A couple of women and a few men aged 18 to 49 years were included in the cohort. Per donor, three plates each were used for CD4 naive and CD4 memory, two for CD8 naive, and one for CD8 memory. Each donor's leukapheresis produced roughly between roughly 0.85 and 10 billion PBMCs. To estimate repertoire size and how much clonotypes are shared between individuals, the study performed deep sequencing of blood TCR repertoires from roughly five healthy adults. Libraries were prepared and TCR repertoires were sequenced by different laboratories using diverse techniques, in order to increase sequencing depth and limit assay-specific biases. Broad study findings and their caveats: Estimated clonotype richness was generally larger for naive than for memory subsets. Sampling was restricted to blood, and TCR repertoires in tissues likely differ from the TCR repertoires found in blood. Incomplete sequencing was indicated by rarefaction of sorted-subset datasets, despite the large sequencing depth. About 5% of naive CD4, 3.5% of naive CD8, 2% to 2.5% of memory CD4, and 0.35% to 0.5% of memory CD8 clonotypes were shared across four donors. Because the study included only a small number of donors, the genetic and exposure-history diversity represented was limited. Higher generation probabilities were observed for clonotypes shared by all four sorted-subset donors than for non-shared clonotypes. Pairwise subsampling indicated that sequencing depth was expected to affect the degree of clonotype sharing among donors.

Using the deep immunoSEQ assay, TCR CDR3 regions were amplified from genomic DNA by multiplex PCR. For each cell subset, the extracted genomic DNA was distributed evenly across all wells of several immunoSEQ 96-well plates, and each plate served as one replicate. Each replicate PCR for sorted subsets received about 180 ng genomic DNA, equal to tens of thousands of T cell genomes. Purified libraries were measured with a Qubit 3.0 fluorometer, size-checked on a Bioanalyzer 2100, and measured again with the KAPA Library Quantification kit. Every immunoSEQ 96-well plate was sequenced on a separate single-read 150-cycle Illumina NextSeq 550 flow cell. On the study's bioinformatics: Because the immunoSEQ output held only junctional sequences and lacked quality scores, the filtering could not match the filtering applied to full-length reads. To assign V/J genes and CDR3, sequences were annotated using PyIR, a Python wrapper for IgBLAST v1.9, with IMGT germline references. Reads were filtered out if the reads had weak V/J assignments (E-value above 1e-6), no CDR3, stop codons, out-of-frame junctions, or ambiguous translated residues. V3J clonotypes were defined as sequences sharing the same inferred V gene, J gene, and CDR3 amino acid sequence. Percentage overlap between repertoires was computed as shared unique clonotypes divided by the size of the smaller repertoire. Repertoire richness was assessed with RTK rarefaction, the Chao1 estimator, and Recon v2.1 estimates of unobserved clonotypes. Generation probabilities for all TCRbeta clonotypes obtained by the gDNA method from several donors were computed using OLGA. The table comes from immuneACCESS by way of TCRdb, which keeps in-frame sequences with V and J called. Part of the clones is missing from these tables; in studies checked, under half for an unresolved V gene and the rest for unknown reasons. The V and J calls and clone size are taken from that table; D and trimming were inferred from the DNA. The sample data list over a million clones, and roughly 96% of these were observed just once. The top ten hold about 1% of the sample.

Healthy HIV-negative adults with no recently reported acute infections or vaccinations were included as donors. Every donor was a Caucasian adult residing in Nashville, Tennessee, USA. CD4+ T cells were enriched by magnetic negative selection; naive cells were then positively selected on CD45RA, and the negative fraction formed the memory subset. Blood was collected by leukapheresis, and PBMCs were isolated by Ficoll-Histopaque density gradient centrifugation and then cryopreserved in liquid nitrogen vapor phase. Analytical flow cytometry was used to check the purity and quantity of each magnetically sorted T cell population. Each sorted fraction had its genomic DNA isolated and then quantified by UV absorbance on a Nanodrop 2000c. With respect to this clone: Its antigen target is currently unknown. No base qualities exist here, and no much larger clone lies one base off it.

The receptor was derived from a man aged 30-40 years in good health. The source material was naive CD4+ T cells sorted from blood. This specimen's cell subset or site label, per the study, means: CD45RA+ positively selected.

The CDR3 reads as follows: CASSLGSSGRTYEQYF. The DNA sequence is as follows: TGTGCCAGCAGCTTAGGTAGTAGCGGGAGGACCTACGAGCAGTACTTC. The chain was built from TRBV7-6 and TRBJ2-7; TRBD2 agrees with 10 junctional bases. Germline trimming amounts to 1 base on V and 2 bases on J, with 5 as the count of junction bases outside the gene matches. The CDR3 contains 16 residues, cysteine and phenylalanine counted. Just the 48-base CDR3 DNA is kept, in frame starting at base 1. According to the germline V gene, CDR1 reads SGHVS and CDR2 reads FNYEAQ.